This T cell receptor (beta chain) was sequenced in a study of technical replicates of blood from several donors. Germline CDR1 is SGHNT and CDR2 is YYREEE (reference sequence). V shed 4 bases and J shed 4 bases, with 7 bases lying between them. CDR3 size: 12 residues. Clones were sequenced by immunoSEQ multiplex PCR, and TCRdb holds only the in-frame ones, with some missing. The sample has under 70,000 clones, about 91% seen once; the top ten hold about 0.4%. The sequencing sample was made of T cells isolated from PBMCs. The chain has TRBV5-4 and TRBJ2-3; D uncertain. The origin of this receptor is a human donor in good health. This CDR3 is CASSMVADTQYF. The DNA for the CDR3 is TGTGCCAGCAGCATGGTAGCAGATACGCAGTATTTT.